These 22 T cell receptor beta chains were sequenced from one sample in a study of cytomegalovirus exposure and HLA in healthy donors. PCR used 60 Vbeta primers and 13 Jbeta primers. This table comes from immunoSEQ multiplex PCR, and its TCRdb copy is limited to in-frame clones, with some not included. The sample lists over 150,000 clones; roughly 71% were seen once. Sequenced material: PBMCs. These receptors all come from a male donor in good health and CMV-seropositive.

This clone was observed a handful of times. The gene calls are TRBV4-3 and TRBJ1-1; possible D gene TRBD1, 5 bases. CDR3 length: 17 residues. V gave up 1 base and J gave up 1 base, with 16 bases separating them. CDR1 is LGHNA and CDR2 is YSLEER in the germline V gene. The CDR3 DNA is TGCGCCAGCAGCCAAGGGGTAGGGGCGAGTCCGAACACTGAAGCTTTCTTT. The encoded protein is CASSQGVGASPNTEAFF.

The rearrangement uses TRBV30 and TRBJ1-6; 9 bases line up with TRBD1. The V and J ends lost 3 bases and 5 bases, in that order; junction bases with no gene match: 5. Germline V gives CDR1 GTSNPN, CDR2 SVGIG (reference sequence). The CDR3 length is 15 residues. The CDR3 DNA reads TGTGCCTGGAGGTTGGGGGACAGGGATAATTCACCCCTCCACTTT. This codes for CAWRLGDRDNSPLHF.

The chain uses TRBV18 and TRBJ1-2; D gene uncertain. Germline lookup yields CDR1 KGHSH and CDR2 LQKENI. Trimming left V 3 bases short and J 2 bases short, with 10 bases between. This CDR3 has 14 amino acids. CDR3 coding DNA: TGTGCCAGCTCACCCGGGGAAGCCAACTATGGCTACACCTTC. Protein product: CASSPGEANYGYTF. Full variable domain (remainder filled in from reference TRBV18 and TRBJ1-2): NAGVMQNPRHLVRRRGQEARLRCSPMKGHSHVYWYRQLPEEGLKFMVYLQKENIIDESGMPKERFSAEFPKEGPSILRIQQVVRGDSAAYFCASSPGEANYGYTFGSGTRLTVV.

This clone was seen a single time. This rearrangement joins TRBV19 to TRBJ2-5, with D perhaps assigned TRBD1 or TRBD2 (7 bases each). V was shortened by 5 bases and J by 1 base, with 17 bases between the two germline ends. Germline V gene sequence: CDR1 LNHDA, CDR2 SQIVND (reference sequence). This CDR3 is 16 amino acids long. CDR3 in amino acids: CASSVGGAGAQETQYF. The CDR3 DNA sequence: TGTGCCAGTAGTGTAGGGGGCGCGGGAGCCCAAGAGACCCAGTACTTC.

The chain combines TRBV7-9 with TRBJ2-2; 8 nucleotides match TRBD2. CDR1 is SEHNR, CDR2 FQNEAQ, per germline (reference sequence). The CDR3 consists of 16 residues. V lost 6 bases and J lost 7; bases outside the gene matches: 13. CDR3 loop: CASSSVSGGTYGELFF. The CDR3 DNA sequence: TGTGCCAGCAGTAGTGTGTCGGGGGGGACCTACGGGGAGCTGTTTTTT.

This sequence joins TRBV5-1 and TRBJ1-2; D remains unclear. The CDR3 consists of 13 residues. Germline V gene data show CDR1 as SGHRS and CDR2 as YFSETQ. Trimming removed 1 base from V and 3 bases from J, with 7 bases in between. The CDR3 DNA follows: TGCGCCAGCAGCTTGAGCGGGGACTATGGCTACACCTTC. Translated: CASSLSGDYGYTF.

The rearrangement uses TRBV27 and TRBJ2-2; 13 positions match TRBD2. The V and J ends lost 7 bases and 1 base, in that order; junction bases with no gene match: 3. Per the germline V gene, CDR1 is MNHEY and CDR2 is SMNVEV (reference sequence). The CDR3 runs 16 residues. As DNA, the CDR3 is TGTGCCAGCACCCGACTAGCGGGGGGGAACACCGGGGAGCTGTTTTTT. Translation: CASTRLAGGNTGELFF.

The chain's CDR3 is CASRGQGNTGELFF. CDR3 nucleotides: TGTGCCAGCAGGGGACAGGGAAACACCGGGGAGCTGTTTTTT. J is TRBJ2-2 and V is TRBV6-5; 9 nucleotides line up with TRBD1. The trim removed 6 bases at V and 2 bases at J, leaving 1 base unmatched. This CDR3 contains 14 residues. Germline-derived CDR1 and CDR2 are MNHEY and SVGAGI.

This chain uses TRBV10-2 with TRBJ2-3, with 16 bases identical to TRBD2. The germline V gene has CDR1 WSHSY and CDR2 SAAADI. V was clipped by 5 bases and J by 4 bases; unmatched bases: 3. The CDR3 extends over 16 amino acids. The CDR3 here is CASSPGLAGGADTQYF. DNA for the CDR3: TGCGCCAGCAGTCCGGGACTAGCGGGGGGGGCAGATACGCAGTATTTT.

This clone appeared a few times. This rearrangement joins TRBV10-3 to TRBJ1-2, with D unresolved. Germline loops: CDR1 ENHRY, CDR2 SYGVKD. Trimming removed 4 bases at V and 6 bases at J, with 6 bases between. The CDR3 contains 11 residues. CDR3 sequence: CAISGLNGYTF. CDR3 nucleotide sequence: TGTGCCATCAGTGGACTTAATGGCTACACCTTC.

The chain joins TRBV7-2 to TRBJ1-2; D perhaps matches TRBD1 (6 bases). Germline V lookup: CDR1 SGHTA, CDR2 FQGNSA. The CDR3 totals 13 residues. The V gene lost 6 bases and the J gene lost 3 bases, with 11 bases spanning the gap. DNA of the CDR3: TGTGCCAGCAGTGTACAGGGTGACTATGGCTACACCTTC. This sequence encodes CASSVQGDYGYTF.

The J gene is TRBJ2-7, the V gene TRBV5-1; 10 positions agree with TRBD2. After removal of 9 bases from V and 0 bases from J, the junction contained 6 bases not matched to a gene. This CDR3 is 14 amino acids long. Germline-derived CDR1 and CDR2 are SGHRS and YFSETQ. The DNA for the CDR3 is TGCGCCACGACCCGGACTAGCGGCTCCTACGAGCAGTACTTC. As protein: CATTRTSGSYEQYF. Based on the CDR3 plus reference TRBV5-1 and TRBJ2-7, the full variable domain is KAGVTQTPRYLIKTRGQQVTLSCSPISGHRSVSWYQQTPGQGLQFLFEYFSETQRNKGNFPGRFSGRQFSNSRSEMNVSTLELGDSALYLCATTRTSGSYEQYFGPGTRLTVT.

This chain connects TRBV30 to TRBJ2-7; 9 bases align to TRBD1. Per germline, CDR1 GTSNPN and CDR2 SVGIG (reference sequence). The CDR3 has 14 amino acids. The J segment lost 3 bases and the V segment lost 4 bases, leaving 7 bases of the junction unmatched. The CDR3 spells CAWNTGGAYYEQYF. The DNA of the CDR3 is TGTGCCTGGAATACAGGGGGCGCCTACTACGAGCAGTACTTC.

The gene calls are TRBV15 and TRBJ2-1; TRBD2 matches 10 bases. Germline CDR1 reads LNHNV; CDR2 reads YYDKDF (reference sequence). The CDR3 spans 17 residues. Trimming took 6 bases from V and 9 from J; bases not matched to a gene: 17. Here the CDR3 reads CATRGLFSGGAIGEQFF. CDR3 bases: TGTGCCACCAGGGGTCTTTTCAGCGGGGGGGCCATCGGTGAGCAGTTCTTC.

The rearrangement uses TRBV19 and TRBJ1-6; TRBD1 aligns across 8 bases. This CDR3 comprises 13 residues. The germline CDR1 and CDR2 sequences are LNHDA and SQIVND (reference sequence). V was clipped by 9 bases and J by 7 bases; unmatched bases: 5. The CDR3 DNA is TGTGCCAGCCAGACAGGGGCAAATTCACCCCTCCACTTT. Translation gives CASQTGANSPLHF.

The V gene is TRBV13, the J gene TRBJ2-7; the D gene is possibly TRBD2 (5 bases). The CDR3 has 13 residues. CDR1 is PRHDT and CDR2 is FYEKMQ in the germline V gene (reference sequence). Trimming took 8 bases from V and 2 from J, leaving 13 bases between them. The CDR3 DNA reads TGTGCCAGCGGGGTCGAGGGCGCCTACGAGCAGTACTTC. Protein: CASGVEGAYEQYF.

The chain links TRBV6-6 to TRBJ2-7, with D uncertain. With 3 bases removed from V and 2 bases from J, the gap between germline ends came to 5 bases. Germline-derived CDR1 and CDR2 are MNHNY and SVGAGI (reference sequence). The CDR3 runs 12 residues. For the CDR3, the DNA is TGTGCCAGCAGTTATACAGCCTACGAGCAGTACTTC. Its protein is CASSYTAYEQYF.

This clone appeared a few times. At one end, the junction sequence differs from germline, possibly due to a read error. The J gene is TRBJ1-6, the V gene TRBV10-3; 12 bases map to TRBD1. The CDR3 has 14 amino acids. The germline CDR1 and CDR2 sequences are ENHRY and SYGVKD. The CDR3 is CASSEGTGGSPLHF. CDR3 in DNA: TGTGCCAGCAGTGAAGGGACAGGGGGCTCACCCCTCCACTTT.

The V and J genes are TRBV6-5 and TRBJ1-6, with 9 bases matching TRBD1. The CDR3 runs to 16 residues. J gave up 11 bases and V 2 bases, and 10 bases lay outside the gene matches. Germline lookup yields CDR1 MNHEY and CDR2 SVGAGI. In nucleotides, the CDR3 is TGTGCCAGCAGTTACCTTAACCCCGGGACAGGGACACCCCTCCACTTT. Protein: CASSYLNPGTGTPLHF.

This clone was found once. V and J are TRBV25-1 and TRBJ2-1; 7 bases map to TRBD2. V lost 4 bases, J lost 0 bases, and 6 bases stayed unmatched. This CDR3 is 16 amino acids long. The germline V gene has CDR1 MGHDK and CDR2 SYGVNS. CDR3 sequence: CASSARWGGSYNEQFF. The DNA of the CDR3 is TGTGCCAGCAGTGCCAGGTGGGGGGGCTCCTACAATGAGCAGTTCTTC.

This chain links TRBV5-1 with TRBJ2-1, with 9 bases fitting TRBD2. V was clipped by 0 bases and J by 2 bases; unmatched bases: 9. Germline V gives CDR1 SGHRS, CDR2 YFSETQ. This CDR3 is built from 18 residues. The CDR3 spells CASSLASGEWGAYNEQFF. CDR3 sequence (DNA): TGCGCCAGCAGCTTGGCTAGCGGGGAATGGGGAGCCTACAATGAGCAGTTCTTC.

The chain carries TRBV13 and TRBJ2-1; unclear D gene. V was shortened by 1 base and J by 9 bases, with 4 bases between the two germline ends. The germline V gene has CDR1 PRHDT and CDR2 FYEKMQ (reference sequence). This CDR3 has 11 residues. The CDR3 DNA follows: TGTGCCAGCAGCTTAGCTTCTGAGCAGTTCTTC. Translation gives CASSLASEQFF.